Included here is one TCR beta chain sequence, with context. The data belong to a study of Ad26.COV2.S vaccination and SARS-CoV-2 variants. Sample treatment: around 19 received Ad26.COV2.S at low or high dose, single or two shots; roughly 5 received placebo; per-sample allocation not given. Vaccine and placebo recipients were sampled on day 63 after the first injection. Assay: immunoSEQ multiplex PCR; the TCRdb copy retains only in-frame clones and omits some. The sample lists hundreds of thousands of clones, about 88% occurring once. This specimen consisted of peripheral blood, obtained in a trial of Ad26.COV2.S vaccine versus placebo. The clonotype originates from a person between 18 and 65 years old who received the Ad26.COV2.S COVID-19 vaccine or a placebo.

The CDR3 sequence: CAWSVRFVGRQNTEAFF. The CDR3 DNA sequence: TGTGCCTGGAGTGTACGGTTTGTGGGGCGGCAGAACACTGAAGCTTTCTTT. The chain uses TRBV30 and TRBJ1-1, with a possible D match to TRBD1 (5 bases). The ends were cut back, 0 bases at V and 1 base at J, with 18 bases in the middle. The germline V gene encodes CDR1 GTSNPN and CDR2 SVGIG (reference sequence). This CDR3 spans 17 amino acids.